This TCR beta chain was profiled in a study of blood T cell repertoires in COVID-19 (dated by TCRdb to 2018 to 2021). For the study in its entirety: Recovered participants in ImmuneRACE Cohort 3 were defined as having two consecutive negative NP/OP PCR tests, clearance from a healthcare professional, or resolution of symptoms. Samples covering the acute and convalescent phases of COVID-19 were provided by collaborators in the United States, Italy and Spain. The material from the prospective study consisted of cDNA or gDNA derived from T cells, B-cell-depleted T cells, or PBMCs. Deeply sampled blood TCRbeta repertoires from subjects exposed to, actively infected with, or recovered from COVID-19 were included in the dataset. The repertoires were released in a freely available public database meant as a resource for research on the immune response to SARS-CoV-2. The samples were drawn from two sources: the first 160 participants of the ongoing ImmuneRACE study, and 950 to 1,500 subjects contributed by 6 global collaborators. Sample metadata almost always included a de-identified subject ID, COVID-19 status, age in years and sex. Where available, HLA class I and class II types were taken from metadata supplied by the sample provider and were not determined by assay-based typing.

From the cysteine through the phenylalanine, the CDR3 covers 17 amino acids. Only the CDR3 portion is preserved as DNA: 51 bases, with reading frame beginning at the first base. Clipping removes 1 base from V and 0 bases from J, with 3 as the unmatched junction base count. In the germline V gene (reference sequence), CDR1 corresponds to LNHNV and CDR2 to YYDKDF. The immunoSEQ Assay, a bias-controlled multiplex PCR, was used to amplify TCRbeta CDR3 regions from genomic DNA. From the authors' description of their analysis: The number of nucleated cells in each sample was estimated from the amplification of reference gene primers within the assay. To quantify the absolute abundance of each unique TCRbeta CDR3 rearrangement, sequence reads were collapsed and filtered. For each sample, productive Simpson clonality was calculated by taking the square root of Simpson's diversity index across productive rearrangements. The immuneACCESS repertoire file appears here via TCRdb, limited to in-frame rearrangements. These files lack a portion of the clones; in checked studies, under half of the deficit traces to unresolved V genes, and the cause of the others is not known. That table furnishes V, J and clone size, whereas the DNA furnished D and trimming. Recorded for this sample are about 210,000 clones; roughly 87% of them occurred a single time. The ten largest clonotypes hold 7% to 8.5% of the sample.

General conclusions and limits of the study: The amount of clinical and demographic metadata varied by source and participant and was provided uncurated.

In the prospective study, participants were about 18 to 89 years old, resided in approximately 22 geographic areas of the United States, and were enrolled through a virtual design. In the prospective study, participants were assigned to cohorts based on the clinical history participants reported in a screening survey and a study questionnaire. Mobile phlebotomists in the prospective study collected whole blood, serum and a nasopharyngeal or oropharyngeal swab from every participant. Participants in the prospective study had the option to provide additional blood draws and questionnaires over a 2-month period. Before DNA extraction, blood samples from the prospective study were shipped at room temperature or frozen. Notes on this clone: The antigen it binds to is not known. Nothing much larger sits one base from this clone, and base qualities are not available.

Material: PBMCs or T cells enriched from blood (not recorded which). The sequence was collected from a young man in a cohort exposed to, infected with or recovered from COVID-19 (not recorded which). In this chain, TRBV15 is recombined with TRBJ1-6, with 7 bases matching TRBD1. The CDR3: CATSRVTGSSYNSPLHF. The DNA reads TGTGCCACCAGCAGAGTGACAGGGAGCTCCTATAATTCACCCCTCCACTTT. The variable domain in full, with residues beyond the CDR3 obtained from the reference TRBV15 and TRBJ1-6 genes, is DAMVIQNPRYQVTQFGKPVTLSCSQTLNHNVMYWYQQKSSQAPKLLFHYYDKDFNNEADTPDNFQSRRPNTSFCFLDIRSPGLGDTAMYLCATSRVTGSSYNSPLHFGNGTRLTVT.